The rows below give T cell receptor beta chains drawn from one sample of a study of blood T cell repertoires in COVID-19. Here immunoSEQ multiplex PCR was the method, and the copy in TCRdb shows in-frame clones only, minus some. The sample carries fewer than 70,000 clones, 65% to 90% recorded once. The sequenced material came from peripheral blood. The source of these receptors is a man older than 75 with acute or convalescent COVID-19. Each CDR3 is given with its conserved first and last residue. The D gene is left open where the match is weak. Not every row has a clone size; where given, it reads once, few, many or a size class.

CDR3nt: TGTGCCAGCAGCCATACTCGGGGGGGGAGAGGTGGCTACACCTTC
CDR3aa: CASSHTRGGRGGYTF
v_gene: TRBV11-2
j_gene: TRBJ1-2
d_gene: NA
abundance: NA

CDR3nt: TGTGCCAGCAGCTCCAATGCCGGGACAGGGGCAAACACCATATATTTT
CDR3aa: CASSSNAGTGANTIYF
v_gene: TRBV9
j_gene: TRBJ1-3
d_gene: TRBD1
abundance: few

CDR3nt: TGTGCCAGCAGTGTACAGGGCTATTCGGCTTTCTTT
CDR3aa: CASSVQGYSAFF
v_gene: TRBV2
j_gene: TRBJ1-1
d_gene: NA
abundance: NA

CDR3nt: TGTGCCAGCAGCCCACTCTACGAGCAGTACTTC
CDR3aa: CASSPLYEQYF
v_gene: TRBV11-2
j_gene: TRBJ2-7
d_gene: NA
abundance: NA

CDR3nt: TGCAGTGCTAGTGTGGGTGGGAGCCGTAATTCTGAGCAGTTCTTC
CDR3aa: CSASVGGSRNSEQFF
v_gene: TRBV20-1
j_gene: TRBJ2-1
d_gene: NA
abundance: NA

CDR3nt: TGTGCCATCAGTGATTTCGCGGGAGGTGTCACAGATACGCAGTATTTT
CDR3aa: CAISDFAGGVTDTQYF
v_gene: TRBV10-3
j_gene: TRBJ2-3
d_gene: TRBD2
abundance: few

CDR3nt: TGTGCCTGGACCTTGGGAGGGGGGAGCACTGAAGCTTTCTTT
CDR3aa: CAWTLGGGSTEAFF
v_gene: TRBV30
j_gene: TRBJ1-1
d_gene: NA
abundance: NA

CDR3nt: TGCGCCAGCAGCTCCATGACAGGGGCAGCTAACTATGGCTACACCTTC
CDR3aa: CASSSMTGAANYGYTF
v_gene: TRBV5-1
j_gene: TRBJ1-2
d_gene: TRBD1
abundance: NA

CDR3nt: TGTGCCAGCAGTGAATTCAACAATGAGCAGTTCTTC
CDR3aa: CASSEFNNEQFF
v_gene: TRBV2
j_gene: TRBJ2-1
d_gene: NA
abundance: NA

CDR3nt: TGCAGCGCGTCCGGGACTAGAGCAGGTGAGCAGTTCTTC
CDR3aa: CSASGTRAGEQFF
v_gene: TRBV29-1
j_gene: TRBJ2-1
d_gene: TRBD2
abundance: NA

CDR3nt: TGTGCGGTACAGGAGATGGGGGGAGGCTACACCTTC
CDR3aa: CAVQEMGGGYTF
v_gene: TRBV30
j_gene: TRBJ1-2
d_gene: NA
abundance: NA

CDR3nt: TGCGCCAGCAGCCCGTCAACCGGGACTAGCTCGAATACGCAGTATTTT
CDR3aa: CASSPSTGTSSNTQYF
v_gene: TRBV5-1
j_gene: TRBJ2-3
d_gene: TRBD2
abundance: NA

CDR3nt: TGTGCCAGCGGACGCGGACAGGACTTCGAGCAGTACTTC
CDR3aa: CASGRGQDFEQYF
v_gene: TRBV6-6
j_gene: TRBJ2-7
d_gene: TRBD1
abundance: NA

CDR3nt: TGTGCCAGCAGTTACATGGCTACGGCGAGGGATACGCAGTATTTT
CDR3aa: CASSYMATARDTQYF
v_gene: TRBV6-2/TRBV6-3
j_gene: TRBJ2-3
d_gene: NA
abundance: few

CDR3nt: TGTGCCACCAGTGACGCGGCCCAAGAGACCCAGTACTTC
CDR3aa: CATSDAAQETQYF
v_gene: TRBV24-1
j_gene: TRBJ2-5
d_gene: NA
abundance: NA

CDR3nt: TGTGCCAGCAGTTACCTAGGACAGGGTAATGAAAAACTGTTTTTT
CDR3aa: CASSYLGQGNEKLFF
v_gene: TRBV6-5
j_gene: TRBJ1-4
d_gene: TRBD1
abundance: NA

CDR3nt: TGTGCCAGTAGTAACTGGCCTTTGCGGGAAAGGAGTAATGAAAAACTGTTTTTT
CDR3aa: CASSNWPLRERSNEKLFF
v_gene: TRBV19
j_gene: TRBJ1-4
d_gene: NA
abundance: NA

CDR3nt: TGTGCCAGCAGCAGGGACAGGGTCAACACTGAAGCTTTCTTT
CDR3aa: CASSRDRVNTEAFF
v_gene: TRBV27
j_gene: TRBJ1-1
d_gene: TRBD1
abundance: NA

CDR3nt: TGTGCCAGCAGTCGCTCTGGCGGGCTGGGAAACACCATATATTTT
CDR3aa: CASSRSGGLGNTIYF
v_gene: TRBV27
j_gene: TRBJ1-3
d_gene: NA
abundance: few

CDR3nt: TGTGCCAGCAGCTTAGGGGGACTAGGTTTTACCGGGGAGCTGTTTTTT
CDR3aa: CASSLGGLGFTGELFF
v_gene: TRBV11-3
j_gene: TRBJ2-2
d_gene: TRBD2
abundance: NA

CDR3nt: TGTGCCAGTAGTCCCAGGGACAGGGGCACCGGGGAGCTGTTTTTT
CDR3aa: CASSPRDRGTGELFF
v_gene: TRBV19
j_gene: TRBJ2-2
d_gene: TRBD1
abundance: NA

CDR3nt: TGCGCCAGCAGCTTAGCGCCCGACACCGGGGAGCTGTTTTTT
CDR3aa: CASSLAPDTGELFF
v_gene: TRBV4-1
j_gene: TRBJ2-2
d_gene: NA
abundance: once

CDR3nt: TGTGCCAGTAGTCTCCTTGACAGGCTCTATGGCTACACCTTC
CDR3aa: CASSLLDRLYGYTF
v_gene: TRBV19
j_gene: TRBJ1-2
d_gene: NA
abundance: NA

CDR3nt: TGTGCCAGCAGTGTATCGGGACAAATGAACACTGAAGCTTTCTTT
CDR3aa: CASSVSGQMNTEAFF
v_gene: TRBV6-4
j_gene: TRBJ1-1
d_gene: NA
abundance: few

CDR3nt: TGTGCCAGCAGCCCTTTAAACACCGGGGAGCTGTTTTTT
CDR3aa: CASSPLNTGELFF
v_gene: TRBV14
j_gene: TRBJ2-2
d_gene: NA
abundance: NA

CDR3nt: TGTGCCAGCAGCCAGACAGGGTTCTCCACAGATACGCAGTATTTT
CDR3aa: CASSQTGFSTDTQYF
v_gene: TRBV11-3
j_gene: TRBJ2-3
d_gene: TRBD1
abundance: NA

CDR3nt: TGTGCCAGTAGGTCCAGGGTCTCTGAAGCTTTCTTT
CDR3aa: CASRSRVSEAFF
v_gene: TRBV19
j_gene: TRBJ1-1
d_gene: NA
abundance: NA

CDR3nt: TGTGCCAGCAGTTATTTTCCGGGGGACTCTCACAATGAGCAGTTCTTC
CDR3aa: CASSYFPGDSHNEQFF
v_gene: TRBV27
j_gene: TRBJ2-1
d_gene: NA
abundance: NA

CDR3nt: TGTGCCAGCAGCGAGCCCGGGACTAGACGCAATGAGCAGTTCTTC
CDR3aa: CASSEPGTRRNEQFF
v_gene: TRBV7-9
j_gene: TRBJ2-1
d_gene: TRBD2
abundance: NA

CDR3nt: TGTGCCAGCAGCCCCGGGACAATTTCGTCTGAAGCTTTCTTT
CDR3aa: CASSPGTISSEAFF
v_gene: TRBV7-2
j_gene: TRBJ1-1
d_gene: NA
abundance: NA

CDR3nt: TGTGCCTGGAGTTGGCCAGGCCTTTATGGCTACACCTTC
CDR3aa: CAWSWPGLYGYTF
v_gene: TRBV30
j_gene: TRBJ1-2
d_gene: NA
abundance: once

CDR3nt: TGTGCCAGCAGTTCAGGGATCTCCTACGAGCAGTACTTC
CDR3aa: CASSSGISYEQYF
v_gene: TRBV12-3/TRBV12-4
j_gene: TRBJ2-7
d_gene: NA
abundance: NA

CDR3nt: TGTGCCAGCAGTTGGACAGGGTCGTTCTACAATGAGCAGTTCTTC
CDR3aa: CASSWTGSFYNEQFF
v_gene: TRBV2
j_gene: TRBJ2-1
d_gene: TRBD1
abundance: NA

CDR3nt: TGCGCCAGCAGCCCCCCAGGGTCAGATACGCAGTATTTT
CDR3aa: CASSPPGSDTQYF
v_gene: TRBV5-1
j_gene: TRBJ2-3
d_gene: NA
abundance: once

CDR3nt: TGTGCCAGCAGTTACCGTAGGAGGGATGAAAAACTGTTTTTT
CDR3aa: CASSYRRRDEKLFF
v_gene: TRBV6-5
j_gene: TRBJ1-4
d_gene: NA
abundance: few

CDR3nt: TGTGCCAGTAGTATGGGGACAGGGGGCCGAAATGGCTACACCTTC
CDR3aa: CASSMGTGGRNGYTF
v_gene: TRBV19
j_gene: TRBJ1-2
d_gene: TRBD1
abundance: NA

CDR3nt: TGTGCCAGCAGCAAAGACCCCGGGCCGAGGGATGAGCAGTTCTTC
CDR3aa: CASSKDPGPRDEQFF
v_gene: TRBV7-9
j_gene: TRBJ2-1
d_gene: NA
abundance: NA

CDR3nt: TGTGCCAGCAGCGTAGGGGCCATGGGCAATTCACCCCTCCACTTT
CDR3aa: CASSVGAMGNSPLHF
v_gene: TRBV9
j_gene: TRBJ1-6
d_gene: NA
abundance: NA

CDR3nt: TGTGCCAGTAACCCCGGGACAGCCTACAATGAGCAGTTCTTC
CDR3aa: CASNPGTAYNEQFF
v_gene: TRBV7-9
j_gene: TRBJ2-1
d_gene: TRBD1
abundance: NA

CDR3nt: TGCGCCAGCAGCCAACCCCGGGACTCGCGCTACGAGCAGTACTTC
CDR3aa: CASSQPRDSRYEQYF
v_gene: TRBV4-1
j_gene: TRBJ2-7
d_gene: NA
abundance: NA

CDR3nt: TGTGCCAGCAGCCTCCGGGACAGGGTTCAAGAGACCCAGTACTTC
CDR3aa: CASSLRDRVQETQYF
v_gene: TRBV7-8
j_gene: TRBJ2-5
d_gene: TRBD1
abundance: NA

CDR3nt: TGTGCCAGCAGTAGAATTGAAGGGGGAAATTCACCCCTCCACTTT
CDR3aa: CASSRIEGGNSPLHF
v_gene: TRBV7-2
j_gene: TRBJ1-6
d_gene: NA
abundance: NA

CDR3nt: TGTGCCAGCAGCGCACAGGGCTTGAACACTGAAGCTTTCTTT
CDR3aa: CASSAQGLNTEAFF
v_gene: TRBV9
j_gene: TRBJ1-1
d_gene: NA
abundance: NA

CDR3nt: TGTGCCACCAGTGCGTCTAGCGGGGTCAATGAGCAGTTCTTC
CDR3aa: CATSASSGVNEQFF
v_gene: TRBV24-1
j_gene: TRBJ2-1
d_gene: TRBD2
abundance: NA

CDR3nt: TGTGCCACGGTTGGGCAGGGCGGGGGGAACAATGAGCAGTTCTTC
CDR3aa: CATVGQGGGNNEQFF
v_gene: TRBV10-3
j_gene: TRBJ2-1
d_gene: TRBD2
abundance: NA

CDR3nt: TGTGCCAGCTCACCAGGGCGGGACAGGGGCTACGATGAGCAGTTCTTC
CDR3aa: CASSPGRDRGYDEQFF
v_gene: TRBV18
j_gene: TRBJ2-1
d_gene: TRBD1
abundance: NA

CDR3nt: TGTGCCATTTTGGGACTCCTGAACACTGAAGCTTTCTTT
CDR3aa: CAILGLLNTEAFF
v_gene: TRBV10-3
j_gene: TRBJ1-1
d_gene: NA
abundance: NA

CDR3nt: TGTGCCAGCAGCGACCCGAGCGGGAAACAGGACACCGGGGAGCTGTTTTTT
CDR3aa: CASSDPSGKQDTGELFF
v_gene: TRBV9
j_gene: TRBJ2-2
d_gene: TRBD2
abundance: NA

CDR3nt: TGTGCCTCCGGGGTCCAGTCGAACACTGAAGCTTTCTTT
CDR3aa: CASGVQSNTEAFF
v_gene: TRBV30
j_gene: TRBJ1-1
d_gene: NA
abundance: NA

CDR3nt: TGCGCCAGCAGCTCGGACAGGGTAAATGAAAAACTGTTTTTT
CDR3aa: CASSSDRVNEKLFF
v_gene: TRBV5-1
j_gene: TRBJ1-4
d_gene: TRBD1
abundance: once

CDR3nt: TGTGCCAGGCCAGGGGGGAACACTGAAGCTTTCTTT
CDR3aa: CARPGGNTEAFF
v_gene: TRBV11-2
j_gene: TRBJ1-1
d_gene: TRBD1
abundance: NA

CDR3nt: TGTGCCAGCAGTCGGCGGGCAGGGGTTAGAAACGAGCAGTACTTC
CDR3aa: CASSRRAGVRNEQYF
v_gene: TRBV6-4
j_gene: TRBJ2-7
d_gene: NA
abundance: NA

CDR3nt: TGCAGCGTTGTTCCCCAGAACACTGAAGCTTTCTTT
CDR3aa: CSVVPQNTEAFF
v_gene: TRBV29-1
j_gene: TRBJ1-1
d_gene: NA
abundance: NA

CDR3nt: TGTGCCAGCAGCGTGGGCGCGCCTGGAAACACCATATATTTT
CDR3aa: CASSVGAPGNTIYF
v_gene: TRBV9
j_gene: TRBJ1-3
d_gene: NA
abundance: NA

CDR3nt: TGTGCCAGCAGTTTAGGGCGGCGGGATGGACAGGGCGGTCAGGGCTATGGCTACACCTTC
CDR3aa: CASSLGRRDGQGGQGYGYTF
v_gene: TRBV27
j_gene: TRBJ1-2
d_gene: TRBD1
abundance: NA

CDR3nt: TGTGCCAGCAGCTCCCAGCCCAGGGGGTGGTACAATGAGCAGTTCTTC
CDR3aa: CASSSQPRGWYNEQFF
v_gene: TRBV9
j_gene: TRBJ2-1
d_gene: TRBD1
abundance: NA

CDR3nt: TGTGCCTGGAGTCGGACAGTAAACACTGAAGCTTTCTTT
CDR3aa: CAWSRTVNTEAFF
v_gene: TRBV30
j_gene: TRBJ1-1
d_gene: NA
abundance: NA

CDR3nt: TGTGCCAGCAGCGCCGGGACTAGCGGCTTCTACAATGAGCAGTTCTTC
CDR3aa: CASSAGTSGFYNEQFF
v_gene: TRBV9
j_gene: TRBJ2-1
d_gene: TRBD2
abundance: once

CDR3nt: TGCGCCAGCAGCTGGGGGGACAGGGAATCGACAGATACGCAGTATTTT
CDR3aa: CASSWGDRESTDTQYF
v_gene: TRBV5-1
j_gene: TRBJ2-3
d_gene: TRBD1
abundance: NA

CDR3nt: TGTGCCAGCGGAACAGGGGGCCGTTTCTACGAGCAGTACTTC
CDR3aa: CASGTGGRFYEQYF
v_gene: TRBV27
j_gene: TRBJ2-7
d_gene: TRBD1
abundance: NA